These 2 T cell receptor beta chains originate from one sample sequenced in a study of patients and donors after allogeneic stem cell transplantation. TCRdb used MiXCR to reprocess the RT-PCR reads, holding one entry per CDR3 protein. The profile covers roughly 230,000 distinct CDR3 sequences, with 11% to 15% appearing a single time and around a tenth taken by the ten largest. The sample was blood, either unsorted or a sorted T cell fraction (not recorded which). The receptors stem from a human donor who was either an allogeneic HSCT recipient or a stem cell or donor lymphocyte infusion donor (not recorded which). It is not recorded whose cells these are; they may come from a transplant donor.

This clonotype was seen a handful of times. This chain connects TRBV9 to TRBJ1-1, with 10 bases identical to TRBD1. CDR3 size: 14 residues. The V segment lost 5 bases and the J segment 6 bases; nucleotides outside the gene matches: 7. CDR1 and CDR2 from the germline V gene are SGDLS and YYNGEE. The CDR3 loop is CASSWGQGSSEAFF. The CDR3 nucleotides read TGTGCCAGCAGTTGGGGACAGGGGAGCTCTGAAGCTTTCTTT.

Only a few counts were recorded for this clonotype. The CDR3 coding sequence is TGTGCCTGGAGCCAGGATACGCAGTATTTT. Protein product: CAWSQDTQYF. The chain couples TRBV30 to TRBJ2-3; unclear D gene. The CDR3 runs 10 residues. V was shortened by 3 bases and J by 6 bases, with 4 bases between the two germline ends. CDR1 GTSNPN and CDR2 SVGIG come from the germline V gene (reference sequence).